These 8 T cell receptor beta chains were all obtained from the same sample, sequenced in a study of regulatory T cells in long-lasting Graves disease. Building the TCR beta libraries relied on iRepertoire HTBI primers, and CDR3 regions underwent Arm-PCR. Each CDR3 protein is one row after TCRdb ran MiXCR on the multiplex PCR reads. The sample contains about 430,000 distinct CDR3 sequences, 15% of which appear only once. Time point defined: newly diagnosed GD, antithyroid drugs for less than 3 months. Construction of the TCR library relied on RNA isolated from PBMCs. The sample was also reused in another study, on T cells in Graves' hyperthyroidism and ophthalmopathy.

The sample in question was peripheral blood mononuclear cells (PBMCs), obtained at new diagnosis, from a patient treated with antithyroid drugs. All receptors come from a woman in her thirties or forties with Graves disease.

J is TRBJ2-7 and V is TRBV6-1; D is uncertain. The CDR3 is made up of 14 amino acids. Germline V gives CDR1 MNHNS, CDR2 SASEGT. V was cut by 7 bases and J by 2 bases, with 15 bases left in between. CDR3 DNA sequence: TGTGCCAGCACCTCGATGCAGGTTACCTACGAGCAGTACTTC. Protein product: CASTSMQVTYEQYF.

The rearrangement links TRBV6-1 to TRBJ1-4; D may be TRBD1 (6 bases). CDR1 and CDR2 (germline): MNHNS, SASEGT. V was pared by 6 bases and J by 8 bases, with 13 bases between. The CDR3 is made up of 13 amino acids. CDR3: CASRLGGKEKLFF. DNA of the CDR3: TGTGCCAGCAGATTAGGGGGAAAGGAAAAACTGTTTTTT.

Turning to this clonotype: A single base is all that separates this from a far larger clone, so a read error is likely. The chain employs TRBV7-9 and TRBJ2-1; D not resolved. The CDR3 is made up of 11 amino acids. Germline CDR1 and CDR2: SEHNR and FQNEAQ (reference sequence). The CDR3 DNA reads as TGTGGCAGCAGCCACCACAATGAGCAGTTCTTC. This translates into CGSSHHNEQFF.

The rearrangement uses TRBV5-1 and TRBJ2-1; TRBD1 aligns across 8 bases. CDR3 size: 15 residues. Germline CDR1 SGHRS, CDR2 YFSETQ. Unmatched junction bases numbered 10, after V lost 2 bases and J lost 9 bases. The CDR3: CASSFSRYGTGEQFF. CDR3 coding DNA: TGCGCCAGCAGCTTTAGCAGGTATGGGACAGGTGAGCAGTTCTTC.

The V call is TRBV5-5, the J call TRBJ2-5; 8 bases map to TRBD2. Germline V lookup: CDR1 SGHKS, CDR2 YYEKEE (reference sequence). The CDR3 has 13 residues. V was pared by 6 bases and J by 7 bases, with 8 bases of the junction left unmatched. The CDR3 bases are TGTGCCAGCAAACTACTAGCGGAAGGGACCCAGTACTTC. Its protein is CASKLLAEGTQYF.

At least ten counts were recorded for this clonotype. The chain uses TRBV28 and TRBJ1-1; TRBD1 agrees at 8 bases. Germline V CDR1 and CDR2: MDHEN, SYDVKM. The CDR3 loop spans 15 amino acids. Trimming cost V 4 bases and J 3 bases; bases outside gene matches: 7. The CDR3 here is CASSWTGNWDTEAFF. In nucleotides, the CDR3 is TGTGCCAGCAGTTGGACAGGGAATTGGGACACTGAAGCTTTCTTT.

This clonotype was detected many times. The chain has TRBV2 and TRBJ1-2; possibly TRBD1 for D (5 bases). Trimming took 3 bases from V and 8 from J, leaving 10 bases between them. This CDR3 region has 12 residues. CDR1 is SNHLY and CDR2 is FYNNEI in the germline V gene. The CDR3 loop is CASSDGASGYTF. DNA for the CDR3: TGTGCCAGCAGTGACGGGGCCAGCGGCTACACCTTC. The variable domain in full, completed from reference TRBV2 and TRBJ1-2, reads EPEVTQTPSHQVTQMGQEVILRCVPISNHLYFYWYRQILGQKVEFLVSFYNNEISEKSEIFDDQFSVERPDGSNFTLKIRSTKLEDSAMYFCASSDGASGYTFGSGTRLTVV.

This clonotype occurred many times. The genes are TRBV11-2 and TRBJ2-1; 10 nucleotides agree with TRBD2. The CDR3 loop spans 16 amino acids. Germline V gives CDR1 SGHAT, CDR2 FQNNGV. The junction had 7 bases not matched to a gene; V was cut back by 1 base and J by 7 bases. Written as DNA, the CDR3 is TGTGCCAGCAGCTTAGTTAGCGGGAGGTCAATTAATGAGCAGTTCTTC. It translates to CASSLVSGRSINEQFF.